This TCR beta chain was observed in a study of T cell responses to AZD1222 COVID-19 vaccine. About the study: Pooling was applied to second doses at about 4 or about 12 weeks.

A remark on this clone: Its antigen is not known.

Libraries were prepared by immunoSEQ multiplex PCR; TCRdb keeps only in-frame clonotypes and omits some of them. The sample has more than 95,000 clones; about 88% are singletons. Study conclusions and caveats: Without day 14 samples, only post-peak T cell repertoires were studied.

Germline V gene sequence: CDR1 MDHEN, CDR2 SYDVKM. This CDR3 region has 14 residues. V gave up 5 bases and J gave up 15 bases; unmatched junction bases: 8. The source is an adult in good health. The V gene is TRBV28, the J gene TRBJ2-1; 15 nucleotides match TRBD2. The starting material was peripheral blood, obtained on day 0 of AZD1222 vaccination. The CDR3 here is CASSRTSGGASAFF. The CDR3 bases are TGTGCCAGCAGTAGGACTAGCGGGGGGGCTTCTGCGTTCTTC.